The T cell receptor (beta chain) described here comes from a study of blood T cell repertoires in COVID-19. Study context: The samples span acute and convalescent COVID-19 from the United States, Italy and Spain. From T cells, B-cell-depleted T cells, or PBMCs came the material, which was cDNA or gDNA.

Original analysis: It was from reference gene primer amplification that nucleated cell counts were estimated. Assay: immunoSEQ multiplex PCR; the TCRdb copy retains only in-frame clones and omits some. Clonal size and the V and J genes are those of that table, whereas D and trimming came from the DNA. Of over 90,000 clones listed, roughly four fifths were seen once; the top ten hold more than 5.5%. Germline V gene data show CDR1 as MNHEY and CDR2 as SVGAGI. V shed 5 bases, J shed 3 bases, and the junction held 2 bases outside the gene matches. The CDR3 has 13 amino acids. The sequencing input was peripheral blood. This TCR derives from a man between 45 and 60 years old with active or convalescent COVID-19. The gene calls are TRBV6-5 and TRBJ2-3; 7 bases are a match to TRBD2. The CDR3 sequence is CASSQGGTDTQYF. As DNA, the CDR3 is TGTGCCAGCAGTCAGGGAGGGACAGATACGCAGTATTTT.